This T cell receptor (beta chain) was captured in a study of vaccination and CD4 T cells after COVID-19. About the study: SARS-CoV-2 positivity in convalescent patients was established by nasal swab PCR; some 10 had mild and one severe disease. Each person enrolled got two BNT162b2 or mRNA-1273 vaccine doses.

Documented treatment: approximately 10-day PBMC culture with coronavirus spike peptide pools or control peptides (ViraFEST assay). Using peptide pools, antigen-specific T cells were expanded in ViraFEST before TCRs were sequenced. The assay that was used to sequence DNA from cultured CD4+ T cells was the Oncomine TCR Beta short-read assay. TCRdb fed the PCR reads into MiXCR, producing one record per CDR3 protein. The sample lists more than 15,000 distinct CDR3 sequences, roughly half occurring once. As to this clonotype: What it recognizes is unknown.

Study-level points and caveats: Vaccine-specific clones in convalescent patients were spike mono-reactive in 304 of 307 cases.

The CDR3 is 20 amino acids. Trimming at V came to 0 bases and at J to 3 bases, leaving 14 bases not matched to a gene. Germline CDR1 is MGHDK and CDR2 is SYGVNS. The TCR sequence derives from a human donor who had recovered from COVID-19. Sample: CD4+ T cells from blood, cultured in vitro. This chain connects TRBV25-1 to TRBJ2-5; 12 nucleotides line up with TRBD1. In DNA, the CDR3 is TGTGCCAGCAGTGAATATCGTAGGGGGACAGGGGGCTTGATGAAAGAGACCCAGTACTTC. As protein: CASSEYRRGTGGLMKETQYF.